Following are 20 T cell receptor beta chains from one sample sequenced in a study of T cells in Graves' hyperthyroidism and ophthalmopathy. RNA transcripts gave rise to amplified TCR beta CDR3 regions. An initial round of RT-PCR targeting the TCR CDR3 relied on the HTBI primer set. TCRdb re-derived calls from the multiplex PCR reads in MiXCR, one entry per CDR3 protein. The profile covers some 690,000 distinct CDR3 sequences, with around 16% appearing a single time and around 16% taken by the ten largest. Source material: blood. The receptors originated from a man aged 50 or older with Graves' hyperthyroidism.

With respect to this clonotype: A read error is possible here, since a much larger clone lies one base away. The CDR3 sequence is CATSSSRPTDTQYF. CDR3 bases: TGTGCCACCAGTTCCAGTAGACCCACAGATACGCAGTATTTT. The chain joins TRBV24-1 to TRBJ2-3; the D is unclear. The ends were cut back, 6 bases at V and 2 bases at J, with 11 bases in the middle. The CDR3 spans 14 residues. In germline, CDR1 is KGHDR, CDR2 SFDVKD.

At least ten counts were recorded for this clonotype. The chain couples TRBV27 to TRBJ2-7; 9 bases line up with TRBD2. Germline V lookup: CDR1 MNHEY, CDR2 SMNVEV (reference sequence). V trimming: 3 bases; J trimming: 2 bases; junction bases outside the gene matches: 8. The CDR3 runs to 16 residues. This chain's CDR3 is CASSFGLAGPTYEQYF. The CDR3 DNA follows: TGTGCCAGCAGTTTTGGGCTAGCGGGGCCAACCTACGAGCAGTACTTC.

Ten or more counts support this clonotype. CDR3 amino acids: CATSDSTGGLAKNIQYF. The CDR3, as DNA: TGTGCCACCAGTGACTCGACAGGGGGCTTGGCCAAAAACATTCAGTACTTC. The chain carries TRBV24-1 and TRBJ2-4, with TRBD1 matching 10 bases. The germline V gene encodes CDR1 KGHDR and CDR2 SFDVKD. The CDR3 covers 17 residues. J was trimmed by 1 base and V by 4 bases; bases with no gene match: 6.

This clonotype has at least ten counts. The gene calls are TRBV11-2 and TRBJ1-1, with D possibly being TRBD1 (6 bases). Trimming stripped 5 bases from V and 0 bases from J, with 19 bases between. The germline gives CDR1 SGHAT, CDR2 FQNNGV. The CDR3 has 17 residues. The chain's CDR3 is CASSRTWTVSMNTEAFF. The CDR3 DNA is TGTGCCAGCAGCCGAACCTGGACAGTAAGTATGAACACTGAAGCTTTCTTT.

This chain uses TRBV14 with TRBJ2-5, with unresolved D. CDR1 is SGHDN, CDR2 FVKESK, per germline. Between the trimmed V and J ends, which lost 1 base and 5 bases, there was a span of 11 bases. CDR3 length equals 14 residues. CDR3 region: CASSQVRLLETQYF. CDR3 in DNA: TGTGCCAGCAGCCAAGTACGGCTCCTGGAGACCCAGTACTTC.

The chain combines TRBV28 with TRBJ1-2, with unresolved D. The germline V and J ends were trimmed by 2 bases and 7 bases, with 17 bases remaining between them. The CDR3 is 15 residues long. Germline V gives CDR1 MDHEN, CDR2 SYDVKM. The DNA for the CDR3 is TGTGCCAGCAGTTTAATATCAGGAGGTGCTAGTGGCTACACCTTC. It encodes CASSLISGGASGYTF.

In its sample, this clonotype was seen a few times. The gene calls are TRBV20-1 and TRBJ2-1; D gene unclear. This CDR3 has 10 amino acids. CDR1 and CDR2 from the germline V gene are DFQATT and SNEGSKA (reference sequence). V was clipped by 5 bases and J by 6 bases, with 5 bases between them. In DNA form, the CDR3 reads TGCAGTGCTCCCCCCAATGAGCAGTTCTTC. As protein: CSAPPNEQFF.

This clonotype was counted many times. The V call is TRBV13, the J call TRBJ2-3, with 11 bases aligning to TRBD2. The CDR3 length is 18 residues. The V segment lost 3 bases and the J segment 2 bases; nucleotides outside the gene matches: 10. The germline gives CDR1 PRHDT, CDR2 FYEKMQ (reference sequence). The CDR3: CASSLLRSSGRYTDTQYF. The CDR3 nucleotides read TGTGCCAGCAGCTTGTTGAGGTCTAGCGGGAGGTACACAGATACGCAGTATTTT.

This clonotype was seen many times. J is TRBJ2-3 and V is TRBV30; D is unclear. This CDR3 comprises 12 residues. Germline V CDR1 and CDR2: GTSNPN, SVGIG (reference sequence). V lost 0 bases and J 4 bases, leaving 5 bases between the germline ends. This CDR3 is CAWSVSADTQYF. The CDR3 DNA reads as TGTGCCTGGAGTGTTTCTGCAGATACGCAGTATTTT.

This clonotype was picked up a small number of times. CDR3 in amino acids: CASNSRDRGYEQYF. The CDR3 bases are TGTGCCAGCAATAGCCGGGACAGGGGCTACGAGCAGTACTTC. J is TRBJ2-7 and V is TRBV6-2 or TRBV6-3; 10 bases match TRBD1. CDR1 and CDR2 from the germline V gene are MNHEY and SVGEGT. The CDR3 covers 14 residues. With V trimmed by 7 bases and J by 3 bases, 6 bases remained unmatched.

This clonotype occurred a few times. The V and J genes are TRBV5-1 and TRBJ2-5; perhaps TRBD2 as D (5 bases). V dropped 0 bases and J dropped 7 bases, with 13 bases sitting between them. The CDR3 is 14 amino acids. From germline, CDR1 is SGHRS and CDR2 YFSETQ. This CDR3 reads CASSLEGSGGTQYF. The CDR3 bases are TGCGCCAGCAGCTTGGAAGGGAGCGGAGGGACCCAGTACTTC.

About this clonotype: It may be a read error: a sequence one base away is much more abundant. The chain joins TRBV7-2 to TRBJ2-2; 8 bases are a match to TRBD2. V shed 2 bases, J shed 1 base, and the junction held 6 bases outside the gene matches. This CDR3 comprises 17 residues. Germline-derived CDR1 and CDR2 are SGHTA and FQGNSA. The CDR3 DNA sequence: TGTGCCAGCAGCTTAAATTATCTAGCGGGGAACACCGGGGAGCTGTTTTTT. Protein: CASSLNYLAGNTGELFF.

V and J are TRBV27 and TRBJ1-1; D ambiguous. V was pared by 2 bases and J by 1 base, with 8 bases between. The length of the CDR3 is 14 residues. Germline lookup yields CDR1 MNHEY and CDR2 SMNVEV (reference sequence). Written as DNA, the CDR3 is TGTGCCAGCAGTTTAGGTCTTCAGAACACTGAAGCTTTCTTT. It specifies CASSLGLQNTEAFF.

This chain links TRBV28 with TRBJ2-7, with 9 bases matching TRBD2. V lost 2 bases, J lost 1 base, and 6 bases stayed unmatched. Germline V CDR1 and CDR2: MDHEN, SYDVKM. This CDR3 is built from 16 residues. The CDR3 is CASSLRLADISYEQYF. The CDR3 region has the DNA TGTGCCAGCAGTTTAAGACTAGCGGATATATCCTACGAGCAGTACTTC.

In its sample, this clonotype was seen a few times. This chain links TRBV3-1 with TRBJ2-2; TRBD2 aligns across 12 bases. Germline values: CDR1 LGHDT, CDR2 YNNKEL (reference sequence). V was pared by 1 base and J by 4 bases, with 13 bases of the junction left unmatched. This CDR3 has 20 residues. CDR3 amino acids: CASSQAPGLAGGPGTGELFF. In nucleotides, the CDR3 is TGTGCCAGCAGCCAAGCCCCAGGGCTAGCGGGAGGGCCCGGCACCGGGGAGCTGTTTTTT.

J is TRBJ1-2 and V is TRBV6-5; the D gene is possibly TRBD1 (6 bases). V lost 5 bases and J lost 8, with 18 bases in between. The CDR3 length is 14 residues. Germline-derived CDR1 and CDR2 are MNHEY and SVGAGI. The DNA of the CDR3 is TGTGCCAGCAGTCACGCCGGACAGTTCCTCGGCTACACCTTC. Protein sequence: CASSHAGQFLGYTF.

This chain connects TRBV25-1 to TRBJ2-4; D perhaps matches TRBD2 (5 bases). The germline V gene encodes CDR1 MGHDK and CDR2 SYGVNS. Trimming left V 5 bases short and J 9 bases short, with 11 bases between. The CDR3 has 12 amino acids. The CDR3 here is CASSSLVGIQYF. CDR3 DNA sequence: TGTGCCAGCAGTTCACTAGTTGGCATTCAGTACTTC.

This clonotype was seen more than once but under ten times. DNA of the CDR3: TGCAGTGCTGGGGGTGGACAGGCAAGCTCCTACGAGCAGTACTTC. Translation gives CSAGGGQASSYEQYF. The chain is built from TRBV20-1 and TRBJ2-7; TRBD1 aligns across 7 bases. Germline CDR1 is DFQATT and CDR2 is SNEGSKA (reference sequence). CDR3 size: 15 residues. The trim removed 5 bases at V and 0 bases at J, leaving 10 bases unmatched.

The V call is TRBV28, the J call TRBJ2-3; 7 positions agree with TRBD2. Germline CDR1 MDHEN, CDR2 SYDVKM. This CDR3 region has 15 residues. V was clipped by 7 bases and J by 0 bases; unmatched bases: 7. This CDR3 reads CASKSGATSTDTQYF. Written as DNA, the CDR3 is TGTGCCAGCAAGAGCGGGGCCACTAGCACAGATACGCAGTATTTT.

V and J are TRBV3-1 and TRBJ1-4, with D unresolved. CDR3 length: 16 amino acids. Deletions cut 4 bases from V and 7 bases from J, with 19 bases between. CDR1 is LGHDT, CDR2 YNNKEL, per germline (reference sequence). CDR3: CASSLMGVGIGEKLFF. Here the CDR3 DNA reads TGTGCCAGCAGCCTGATGGGTGTAGGGATTGGTGAAAAACTGTTTTTT.